This entry lists 10 T cell receptor beta chains sequenced from one sample in a study of T cells in Graves' hyperthyroidism and ophthalmopathy. RNA transcripts gave rise to amplified TCR beta CDR3 regions. An initial round of RT-PCR targeting the TCR CDR3 relied on the HTBI primer set. Using its own MiXCR run on the multiplex PCR reads, TCRdb lists one record per CDR3 protein. Among about 700,000 distinct CDR3 sequences, 12% to 15% were seen once, and the ten largest hold roughly 10%. Sequencing was done on a sample of blood. The receptors come from a woman in her late teens or twenties with Graves' hyperthyroidism.

This clonotype was picked up a small number of times. The chain is built from TRBV7-9 and TRBJ2-2; D call uncertain. V lost 7 bases and J 7 bases, leaving 7 bases between the germline ends. Germline values: CDR1 SEHNR, CDR2 FQNEAQ (reference sequence). CDR3 length: 11 residues. The DNA for the CDR3 is TGTGCCAGCAAGGTGGTCGGGGAGCTGTTTTTT. This encodes CASKVVGELFF.

This clonotype was picked up a small number of times. The gene calls are TRBV20-1 and TRBJ2-5; D is possibly TRBD2 (5 bases). The germline gives CDR1 DFQATT, CDR2 SNEGSKA (reference sequence). V was clipped by 3 bases and J by 7 bases, with 9 bases between them. The CDR3 contains 11 residues. The CDR3 here is CSARTIRTQYF. CDR3 sequence (DNA): TGCAGTGCTAGGACTATCAGGACCCAGTACTTC.

With regard to this clonotype: One end of the junction varies from germline; a read error may be responsible. V is TRBV4-1 and J is TRBJ2-3, with D uncertain. The CDR3 sequence is 14 residues long. Germline V lookup: CDR1 MGHRA, CDR2 YSYEKL. The CDR3 region is CASSPPGPGVGQYF. The CDR3 DNA follows: TGTGCCAGCAGCCCGCCCGGCCCTGGAGTAGGGCAGTATTTT.

This clonotype was picked up a small number of times. The chain recombines TRBV6-2 or TRBV6-3 with TRBJ1-5; TRBD1 agrees at 9 bases. The junction had 6 bases not matched to a gene; V was cut back by 7 bases and J by 8 bases. The CDR3 is 13 amino acids. The germline V gene encodes CDR1 MNHEY and CDR2 SVGEGT. The CDR3 is CASIGTGLEPQHF. CDR3 sequence (DNA): TGTGCCAGCATCGGGACAGGGTTGGAGCCCCAGCATTTT.

Ten or more counts support this clonotype. The J gene is TRBJ1-2, the V gene TRBV2; possibly TRBD1 for D (5 bases). Between the trimmed V and J ends, which lost 1 base and 1 base, there was a span of 10 bases. Germline assignment: CDR1 SNHLY and CDR2 FYNNEI. This CDR3 is built from 15 residues. The CDR3 spells CASSEGWDFNYGYTF. In DNA form, the CDR3 reads TGTGCCAGCAGTGAAGGTTGGGACTTTAACTATGGCTACACCTTC.

This clonotype has a count of ten or more. The CDR3 DNA reads TGTGCCAGCATCGGCGGCAAAAGGCTCGAAGCTTTCTTT. This encodes CASIGGKRLEAFF. This chain connects TRBV28 to TRBJ1-1; no clear D. CDR1 and CDR2 from the germline V gene are MDHEN and SYDVKM. This CDR3 spans 13 amino acids. V was clipped by 7 bases and J by 8 bases, with 17 bases between them.

This clonotype was observed at least ten times. The chain employs TRBV29-1 and TRBJ1-4; TRBD1 aligns across 11 bases. Germline V gives CDR1 SQVTM, CDR2 ANQGSEA. V shed 4 bases, J shed 8 bases, and the junction held 18 bases outside the gene matches. The CDR3 loop spans 18 amino acids. The CDR3 region is CSVGRHRTGGAIWEKLFF. The CDR3 DNA reads as TGCAGCGTTGGCCGCCATCGGACAGGGGGCGCAATCTGGGAAAAACTGTTTTTT.

This clonotype was observed a handful of times. This chain links TRBV27 with TRBJ2-7, with D possibly being TRBD2 (5 bases). The CDR3 sequence is 14 residues long. V gave up 6 bases and J gave up 5 bases, with 17 bases separating them. The germline V gene encodes CDR1 MNHEY and CDR2 SMNVEV (reference sequence). In nucleotides, the CDR3 is TGTGCCAGCAGCCCTCTTTCCGGGATCCACGAGCAGTACTTC. Protein: CASSPLSGIHEQYF.

This clonotype was seen many times. The rearrangement uses TRBV6-1 and TRBJ2-2, with 9 positions matching TRBD1. The trim removed 6 bases at V and 5 bases at J, leaving 7 bases unmatched. The CDR3 is 15 residues long. Germline-derived CDR1 and CDR2 are MNHNS and SASEGT. The DNA of the CDR3 is TGTGCCAGCAGGGTAGACAGGGGGGGAACCGGGGAGCTGTTTTTT. It translates to CASRVDRGGTGELFF.

This clonotype occurred a few times. The V gene is TRBV5-5, the J gene TRBJ2-7, with TRBD2 matching 12 bases. The germline gives CDR1 SGHKS, CDR2 YYEKEE (reference sequence). The length of the CDR3 is 17 residues. The J segment lost 6 bases and the V segment lost 0 bases, leaving 10 bases of the junction unmatched. Written as DNA, the CDR3 is TGTGCCAGCAGCTTGGATATTCTAGCGGGAGGGTTCGGCGAGCAGTACTTC. This gives the protein CASSLDILAGGFGEQYF. The full variable domain, in which reference TRBV5-5 and TRBJ2-7 provide the parts outside the CDR3, is DAGVTQSPTHLIKTRGQQVTLRCSPISGHKSVSWYQQVLGQGPQFIFQYYEKEERGRGNFPDRFSARQFPNYSSELNVNALLLGDSALYLCASSLDILAGGFGEQYFGPGTRLTVT.